Sequencing of this T cell receptor (beta chain) was carried out in a study of response to subunit inactivated influenza vaccine. This clonotype was seen more than once but under ten times. Its specificity is not known. The study, taken as a whole, reports: Few new T cells, the authors suggested, are recruited by each seasonal influenza vaccination.

This CDR3 comprises 13 residues. Trimming removed 4 bases from V and 5 bases from J, with 13 bases in between. Germline CDR1 is DFQATT and CDR2 is SNEGSKA (reference sequence). TCRdb passed the RT-PCR reads through MiXCR, listing each CDR3 protein once. Of roughly 760,000 distinct CDR3 sequences listed, roughly 20% were seen once; the top ten hold 9.5% to 13%. V gene TRBV20-1 combines with J gene TRBJ2-3, with D possibly TRBD2 on 6 matching bases. This receptor was identified in a man aged 45 to 65 who received an inactivated influenza vaccine. Material: PBMCs from blood, obtained about 5 days after vaccination. The chain's CDR3 is CSATGTSGDTQYF. In DNA form, the CDR3 reads TGCAGTGCTACGGGGACTTCGGGAGATACGCAGTATTTT.